This TCR beta chain is from a study of Graves' ophthalmopathy and Graves' hyperthyroidism. Study-wide background: Upon initial diagnosis and before any treatment, peripheral blood was collected. Study outcomes and limitations: Sensitivity of over 60% and specificity of approximately 73% were achieved by the model that predicted ophthalmopathy progression.

The sample holds a few counts of this clonotype. Its cognate antigen is unknown. Exclusion applied to patients with other autoimmune diseases, uncontrolled infections, pregnancy or lactation. Clinical symptoms and serum thyroxine were used for diagnosis; TRAb, thyroid ultrasound and orbital computed tomography were also relied on. Scientists amplified the TCR beta CDR3 regions from RNA transcripts. The first-round RT-PCR employed HTBI primers together with the Qiagen OneStep RT-PCR kit. A multiplex PCR was then performed as the second round. TCRdb recomputed calls from the multiplex PCR reads with MiXCR, one row per CDR3 protein. The data show roughly 700,000 distinct CDR3 sequences, 40% seen once. There are 16 residues in the CDR3. Germline CDR1 MNHEY, CDR2 SVGAGI. The V gene lost 2 bases and the J gene lost 4 bases, with 17 bases spanning the gap.

Sequenced material: peripheral blood. This receptor was obtained from an adult man with Graves' ophthalmopathy. This rearrangement joins TRBV6-5 to TRBJ2-5, with D unclear. The CDR3 DNA sequence: TGTGCCAGCAGTTACCAACTTACAACCTGGGGAGAGACCCAGTACTTC. Translation gives CASSYQLTTWGETQYF.